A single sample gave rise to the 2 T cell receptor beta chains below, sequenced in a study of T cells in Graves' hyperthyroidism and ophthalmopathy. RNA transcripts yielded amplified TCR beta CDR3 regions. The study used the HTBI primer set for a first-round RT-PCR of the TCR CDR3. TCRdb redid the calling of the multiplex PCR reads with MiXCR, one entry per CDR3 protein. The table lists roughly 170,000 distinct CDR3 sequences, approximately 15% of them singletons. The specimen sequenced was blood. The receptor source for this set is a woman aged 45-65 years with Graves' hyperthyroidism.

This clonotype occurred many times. The CDR3 here is CASSLFRGGETQYF. DNA of the CDR3: TGTGCCAGCAGTTTATTTCGGGGCGGCGAGACCCAGTACTTC. The chain recombines TRBV28 with TRBJ2-5, with D perhaps assigned TRBD1 or TRBD2 (5 bases each). There are 14 residues in the CDR3. The germline V and J ends were trimmed by 1 base and 5 bases, with 11 bases remaining between them. The germline gives CDR1 MDHEN, CDR2 SYDVKM.

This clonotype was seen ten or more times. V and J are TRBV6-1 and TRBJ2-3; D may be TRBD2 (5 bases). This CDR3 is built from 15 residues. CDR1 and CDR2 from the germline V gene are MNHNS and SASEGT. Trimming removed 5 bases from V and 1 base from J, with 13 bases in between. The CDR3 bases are TGTGCCAGCAGTCTCTTCGGGCGGGGCACAGATACGCAGTATTTT. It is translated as CASSLFGRGTDTQYF.